This T cell receptor (beta chain) was recorded in a study of identical twins. This CDR3 contains 14 residues. V shed 5 bases and J shed 0 bases, with 7 bases lying between them. Per the germline V gene, CDR1 is SGHDN and CDR2 is FVKESK. Regarding this clonotype: Its antigen is undetermined.

Findings and limits, study-wide: Models, which agreed with sharing between unrelated individuals, nonetheless underestimated the out-of-frame TCR alpha sharing seen in monozygotic twins.

TCRdb re-analysed the 5' RACE reads in MiXCR, keeping a single row per CDR3 protein. The sample comprises approximately 230,000 distinct CDR3 sequences, over 11% of which are singletons, and 8.8% rests with the top ten. The receptor's source is a woman aged 18-30 years in good health. The sample taken for sequencing was memory (CD45RO+) T cells sorted from blood. V gene TRBV14 combines with J gene TRBJ2-2; D call uncertain. The CDR3 bases are TGTGCCAGCAGCTCTAGGGCGAACACCGGGGAGCTGTTTTTT. It yields the protein CASSSRANTGELFF.